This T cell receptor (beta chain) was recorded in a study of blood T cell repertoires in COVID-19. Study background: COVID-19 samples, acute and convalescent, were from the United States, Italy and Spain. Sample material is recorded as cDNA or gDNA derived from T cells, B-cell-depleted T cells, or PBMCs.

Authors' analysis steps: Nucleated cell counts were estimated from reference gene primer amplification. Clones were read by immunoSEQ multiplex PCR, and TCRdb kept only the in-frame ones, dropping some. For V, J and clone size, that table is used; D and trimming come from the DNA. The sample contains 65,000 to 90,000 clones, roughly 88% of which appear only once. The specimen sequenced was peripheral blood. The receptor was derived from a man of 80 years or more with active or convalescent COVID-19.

CDR3 in DNA: TGTGCCAGCAGCCCCACCTCCTCTAGACCCACAGATACGCAGTATTTT. Translated, it gives CASSPTSSRPTDTQYF. The V and J genes are TRBV9 and TRBJ2-3; D ambiguous. CDR3 length equals 16 residues. Germline V CDR1 and CDR2: SGDLS, YYNGEE. V gave up 4 bases and J gave up 2 bases, with 17 bases separating them.